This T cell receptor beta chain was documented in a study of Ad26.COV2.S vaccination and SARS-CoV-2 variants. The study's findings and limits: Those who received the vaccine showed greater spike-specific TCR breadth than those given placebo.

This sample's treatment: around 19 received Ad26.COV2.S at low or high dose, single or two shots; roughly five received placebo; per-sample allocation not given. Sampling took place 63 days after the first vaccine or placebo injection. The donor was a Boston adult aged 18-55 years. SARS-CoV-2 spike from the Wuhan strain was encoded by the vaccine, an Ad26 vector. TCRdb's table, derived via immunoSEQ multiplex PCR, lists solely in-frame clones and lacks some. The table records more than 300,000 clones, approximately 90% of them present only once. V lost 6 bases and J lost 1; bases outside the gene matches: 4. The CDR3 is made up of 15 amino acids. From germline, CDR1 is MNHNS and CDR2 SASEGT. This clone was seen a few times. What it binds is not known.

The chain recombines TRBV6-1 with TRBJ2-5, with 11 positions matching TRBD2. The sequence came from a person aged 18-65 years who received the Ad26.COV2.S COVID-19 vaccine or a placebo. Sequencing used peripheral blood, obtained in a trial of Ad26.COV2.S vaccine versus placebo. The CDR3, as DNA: TGTGCCAGCAGGAGACTAGCGGGGTCCCAAGAGACCCAGTACTTC. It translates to CASRRLAGSQETQYF.